This is a list of T cell receptor beta chains from one sample in a study of cytomegalovirus exposure and HLA in healthy donors. Sequencing used immunoSEQ multiplex PCR; TCRdb keeps in-frame clones, though not all of them. The profile covers about 160,000 clones, with approximately 79% appearing a single time and about 6.7% taken by the ten largest. The sequenced material came from PBMCs. These receptors all stem from a man over 45 in good health and CMV-seropositive. The CDR3 runs from the conserved cysteine through the conserved F or W. The D gene is left open where the match is weak. Size is omitted from some rows. Given values are once, few, many or a class for expanded clones.

d_call: NA
clone_size: NA
j_call: TRBJ2-3
v_call: TRBV5-6
cdr3_aa: CASSRGDTDTQYF
cdr3_nt: TGTGCCAGCAGCCGGGGTGACACAGATACGCAGTATTTT

d_call: NA
clone_size: NA
j_call: TRBJ2-2
v_call: TRBV27
cdr3_aa: CASRKNGPGELFF
cdr3_nt: TGTGCCAGCAGGAAAAACGGTCCCGGGGAGCTGTTTTTT

d_call: TRBD1
clone_size: NA
j_call: TRBJ2-7
v_call: TRBV28
cdr3_aa: CASSLVGTGASYEQYF
cdr3_nt: TGTGCCAGCAGTTTGGTAGGGACAGGGGCTTCCTACGAGCAGTACTTC

d_call: TRBD1
clone_size: NA
j_call: TRBJ2-2
v_call: TRBV19
cdr3_aa: CASSTGQGSFFTGELFF
cdr3_nt: TGTGCCAGTAGTACCGGACAGGGGAGTTTCTTCACCGGGGAGCTGTTTTTT

d_call: TRBD2
clone_size: NA
j_call: TRBJ2-3
v_call: TRBV10-1
cdr3_aa: CASSRTSGRTDTQYF
cdr3_nt: TGCGCCAGCAGTAGGACTAGCGGACGCACAGATACGCAGTATTTT

d_call: NA
clone_size: NA
j_call: TRBJ2-1
v_call: TRBV9
cdr3_aa: CASSVARRSPSDEQFF
cdr3_nt: TGTGCCAGCAGCGTAGCTCGGCGGAGTCCATCCGATGAGCAGTTCTTC

d_call: TRBD1
clone_size: NA
j_call: TRBJ1-1
v_call: TRBV5-4
cdr3_aa: CASSPPGQPEAFF
cdr3_nt: TGTGCCAGCAGCCCCCCGGGACAGCCTGAAGCTTTCTTT

d_call: TRBD2
clone_size: NA
j_call: TRBJ2-5
v_call: TRBV7-8
cdr3_aa: CASSRNSGGKETQYF
cdr3_nt: TGTGCCAGCAGCCGAAATAGCGGGGGAAAAGAGACCCAGTACTTC

d_call: TRBD1
clone_size: NA
j_call: TRBJ1-4
v_call: TRBV6-5
cdr3_aa: CASSYRPGTGEKLFF
cdr3_nt: TGTGCCAGCAGTTATCGCCCGGGGACAGGTGAAAAACTGTTTTTT

d_call: NA
clone_size: NA
j_call: TRBJ2-3
v_call: TRBV5-1
cdr3_aa: CASREVAESTDTQYF
cdr3_nt: TGCGCCAGCAGGGAGGTAGCGGAGAGCACAGATACGCAGTATTTT

d_call: NA
clone_size: NA
j_call: TRBJ1-5
v_call: TRBV19
cdr3_aa: CASSSGDHQPQHF
cdr3_nt: TGTGCCAGTAGTTCAGGGGACCATCAGCCCCAGCATTTT

d_call: TRBD1
clone_size: NA
j_call: TRBJ2-3
v_call: TRBV7-2
cdr3_aa: CASSDRTGSTDTQYF
cdr3_nt: TGTGCCAGCAGCGATAGGACAGGGAGCACAGATACGCAGTATTTT

d_call: NA
clone_size: NA
j_call: TRBJ1-6
v_call: TRBV27
cdr3_aa: CASSLRANSPLHF
cdr3_nt: TGTGCCAGCAGTTTAAGAGCCAATTCACCCCTCCACTTT

d_call: TRBD1
clone_size: once
j_call: TRBJ2-7
v_call: TRBV5-1
cdr3_aa: CASSQRQGSSYEQYF
cdr3_nt: TGCGCCAGCAGCCAGAGACAGGGGAGCTCCTACGAGCAGTACTTC

d_call: NA
clone_size: few
j_call: TRBJ1-1
v_call: TRBV11-3
cdr3_aa: CASSLGGNTEAFF
cdr3_nt: TGTGCCAGCAGCTTAGGAGGGAACACTGAAGCTTTCTTT

d_call: NA
clone_size: NA
j_call: TRBJ2-1
v_call: TRBV14
cdr3_aa: CASSPGLYNEQFF
cdr3_nt: TGTGCCAGCAGCCCCGGACTGTACAATGAGCAGTTCTTC

d_call: TRBD1
clone_size: few
j_call: TRBJ1-3
v_call: TRBV5-4
cdr3_aa: CASSLDRGTGNTIYF
cdr3_nt: TGTGCCAGCAGCTTGGACAGGGGCACTGGAAACACCATATATTTT

d_call: TRBD1
clone_size: NA
j_call: TRBJ1-4
v_call: TRBV2
cdr3_aa: CASSWTGGGDRDEKLFF
cdr3_nt: TGTGCCAGCAGCTGGACAGGGGGGGGCGACAGGGATGAAAAACTGTTTTTT

d_call: NA
clone_size: NA
j_call: TRBJ1-3
v_call: TRBV10-1
cdr3_aa: CASSPGGRGNTIYF
cdr3_nt: TGCGCCAGCAGTCCCGGGGGGCGAGGAAACACCATATATTTT

d_call: TRBD1
clone_size: once
j_call: TRBJ2-7
v_call: TRBV28
cdr3_aa: CASSPTGQGFYEQYF
cdr3_nt: TGTGCCAGCAGTCCAACAGGACAGGGGTTTTACGAGCAGTACTTC

d_call: NA
clone_size: NA
j_call: TRBJ2-5
v_call: TRBV2
cdr3_aa: CASSGTGHLYQETQYF
cdr3_nt: TGTGCCAGCAGTGGAACGGGACACCTTTACCAAGAGACCCAGTACTTC

d_call: NA
clone_size: few
j_call: TRBJ1-2
v_call: TRBV7-8
cdr3_aa: CASSLFVREPYGYTF
cdr3_nt: TGTGCCAGCAGCTTATTCGTACGGGAACCCTATGGCTACACCTTC

d_call: TRBD2
clone_size: NA
j_call: TRBJ2-7
v_call: TRBV7-3
cdr3_aa: CASSWASGPYEQYF
cdr3_nt: TGTGCCAGCAGCTGGGCTAGCGGTCCCTACGAGCAGTACTTC

d_call: TRBD2
clone_size: NA
j_call: TRBJ2-2
v_call: TRBV7-9
cdr3_aa: CASSLYSGRADGELFF
cdr3_nt: TGTGCCAGCAGCTTATACAGCGGGAGGGCCGACGGGGAGCTGTTTTTT

d_call: NA
clone_size: NA
j_call: TRBJ2-5
v_call: TRBV5-6
cdr3_aa: CASSLGTVGETQYF
cdr3_nt: TGTGCCAGCAGCTTAGGTACAGTGGGAGAGACCCAGTACTTC

d_call: TRBD1
clone_size: NA
j_call: TRBJ2-3
v_call: TRBV15
cdr3_aa: CATSRTGATDTQYF
cdr3_nt: TGTGCCACCAGCCGGACAGGGGCCACAGATACGCAGTATTTT

d_call: NA
clone_size: NA
j_call: TRBJ1-1
v_call: TRBV29-1
cdr3_aa: CSAGRDFMNTEAFF
cdr3_nt: TGCAGCGCTGGCCGGGACTTTATGAACACTGAAGCTTTCTTT

d_call: TRBD1
clone_size: NA
j_call: TRBJ1-4
v_call: TRBV19
cdr3_aa: CASGTGDANEKLFF
cdr3_nt: TGTGCCAGCGGGACAGGGGATGCTAATGAAAAACTGTTTTTT

d_call: TRBD1
clone_size: NA
j_call: TRBJ2-3
v_call: TRBV19
cdr3_aa: CASSTTGTGFMDTQYF
cdr3_nt: TGTGCCAGTAGTACCACCGGGACAGGGTTTATGGATACGCAGTATTTT

d_call: NA
clone_size: NA
j_call: TRBJ1-5
v_call: TRBV19
cdr3_aa: CASSTTGTAFFQHF
cdr3_nt: TGTGCCAGTAGTACAACCGGGACTGCGTTCTTTCAGCATTTT

d_call: TRBD2
clone_size: NA
j_call: TRBJ2-5
v_call: TRBV7-3
cdr3_aa: CASSPRASGRKETQYF
cdr3_nt: TGTGCCAGCAGCCCCCGGGCTAGCGGGAGAAAAGAGACCCAGTACTTC

d_call: NA
clone_size: NA
j_call: TRBJ2-5
v_call: TRBV7-9
cdr3_aa: CSSSFGGETQYF
cdr3_nt: TGTTCCAGCAGCTTTGGCGGGGAGACCCAGTACTTC

d_call: TRBD1
clone_size: NA
j_call: TRBJ1-2
v_call: TRBV19
cdr3_aa: CASRDRDNYGYTF
cdr3_nt: TGTGCCAGTAGGGACAGGGATAACTATGGCTACACCTTC

d_call: NA
clone_size: NA
j_call: TRBJ2-5
v_call: TRBV6-5
cdr3_aa: CASRSTGWSYETQYF
cdr3_nt: TGTGCCAGCAGAAGTACAGGGTGGTCTTATGAGACCCAGTACTTC

d_call: NA
clone_size: NA
j_call: TRBJ1-4
v_call: TRBV29-1
cdr3_aa: CSVVGPLEGKLFF
cdr3_nt: TGCAGCGTTGTCGGTCCTCTAGAGGGAAAACTGTTTTTT

d_call: NA
clone_size: NA
j_call: TRBJ1-2
v_call: TRBV7-9
cdr3_aa: CSSSFGDSGYGYTF
cdr3_nt: TGTTCCAGCAGCTTTGGCGATTCGGGCTATGGCTACACCTTC

d_call: TRBD1
clone_size: NA
j_call: TRBJ2-7
v_call: TRBV7-2
cdr3_aa: CASSLSTGVSYEQYF
cdr3_nt: TGTGCCAGCAGCTTATCGACAGGGGTGAGCTACGAGCAGTACTTC

d_call: NA
clone_size: few
j_call: TRBJ2-5
v_call: TRBV5-1
cdr3_aa: CASSLVYDDRPQETQYF
cdr3_nt: TGCGCCAGCAGCTTGGTTTACGACGACAGACCCCAAGAGACCCAGTACTTC

d_call: TRBD1
clone_size: NA
j_call: TRBJ1-3
v_call: TRBV7-9
cdr3_aa: CASSLDRGWVGNTIYF
cdr3_nt: TGTGCCAGCAGCTTAGACAGGGGATGGGTTGGAAACACCATATATTTT

d_call: TRBD1
clone_size: NA
j_call: TRBJ1-1
v_call: TRBV11-2
cdr3_aa: CASSFRTGAFTEAFF
cdr3_nt: TGTGCCAGCAGCTTCCGGACAGGGGCCTTCACTGAAGCTTTCTTT

d_call: NA
clone_size: few
j_call: TRBJ1-1
v_call: TRBV12-5
cdr3_aa: CASGLVLDRGVVAFF
cdr3_nt: TGTGCTAGTGGTTTGGTACTTGATCGGGGGGTGGTAGCTTTCTTT